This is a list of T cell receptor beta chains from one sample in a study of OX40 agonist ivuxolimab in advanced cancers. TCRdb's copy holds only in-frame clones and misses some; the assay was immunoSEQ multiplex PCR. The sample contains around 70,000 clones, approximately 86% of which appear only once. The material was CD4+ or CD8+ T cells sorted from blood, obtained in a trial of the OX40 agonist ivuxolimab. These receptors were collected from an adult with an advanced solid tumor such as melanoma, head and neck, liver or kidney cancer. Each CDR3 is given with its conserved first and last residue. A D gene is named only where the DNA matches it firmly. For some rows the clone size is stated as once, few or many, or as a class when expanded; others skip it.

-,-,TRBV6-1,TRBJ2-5,CASSRDSGETQYF,TGTGCCAGCAGTCGGGACTCAGGGGAGACCCAGTACTTC
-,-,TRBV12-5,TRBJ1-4,CASGLLDRLNEKLFF,TGTGCTAGTGGTTTGCTTGACAGACTTAATGAAAAACTGTTTTTT
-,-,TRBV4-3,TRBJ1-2,CASSQDYGGSYGYTF,TGCGCCAGCAGCCAAGATTACGGGGGTTCCTATGGCTACACCTTC
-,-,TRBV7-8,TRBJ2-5,CASSLHQGSQETQYF,TGTGCCAGCAGCTTACACCAGGGTTCCCAAGAGACCCAGTACTTC
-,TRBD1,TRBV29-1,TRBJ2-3,CSTRQGGVDTQYF,TGCAGCACACGACAGGGGGGAGTAGATACGCAGTATTTT
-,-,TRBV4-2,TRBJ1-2,CASSQDMAGRGGYTF,TGTGCCAGCAGCCAAGATATGGCCGGGAGAGGCGGCTACACCTTC
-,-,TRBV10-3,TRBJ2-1,CAISESRNEQFF,TGTGCCATCAGTGAGTCGCGCAATGAGCAGTTCTTC
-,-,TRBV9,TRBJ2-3,CASSAMTGADTQYF,TGTGCCAGCAGCGCGATGACAGGCGCGGATACGCAGTATTTT
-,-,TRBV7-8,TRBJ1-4,CASSTRGDVGMEKLFF,TGTGCCAGCAGCACCCGGGGTGACGTGGGGATGGAAAAACTGTTTTTT
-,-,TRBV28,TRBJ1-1,CASSLSHGGAMNTEAFF,TGTGCCAGCAGTTTAAGCCACGGGGGTGCTATGAACACTGAAGCTTTCTTT
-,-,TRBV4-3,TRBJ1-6,CASSLRGFSPLHF,TGCGCCAGCAGCCTAAGGGGGTTCTCACCCCTCCACTTT
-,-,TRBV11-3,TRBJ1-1,CASSLDTLNTEAFF,TGTGCCAGCAGCCTAGACACCCTGAACACTGAAGCTTTCTTT
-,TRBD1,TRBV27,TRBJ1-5,CASSLSRGRHQPQHF,TGTGCCAGCAGTTTATCCAGGGGGAGGCATCAGCCCCAGCATTTT
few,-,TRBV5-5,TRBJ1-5,CASSMDSNQPQHF,TGTGCCAGCAGCATGGACAGCAATCAGCCCCAGCATTTT
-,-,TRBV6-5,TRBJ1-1,CASGLRGTEAFF,TGTGCCAGCGGTTTACGGGGAACTGAAGCTTTCTTT
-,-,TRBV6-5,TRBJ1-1,CASSSRTQMNTEAFF,TGTGCCAGCAGTTCCCGGACTCAAATGAACACTGAAGCTTTCTTT
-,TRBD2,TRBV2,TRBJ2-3,CASSNDDGTSGGFGTDTQYF,TGTGCCAGCAGTAACGACGACGGGACTAGCGGGGGGTTTGGCACAGATACGCAGTATTTT
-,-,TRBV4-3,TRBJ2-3,CASSHGVGITDTQYF,TGCGCCAGCAGCCACGGGGTAGGAATCACAGATACGCAGTATTTT
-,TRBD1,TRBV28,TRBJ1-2,CASSPPDRVNYGYTF,TGTGCCAGCAGTCCCCCGGACAGGGTTAACTATGGCTACACCTTC
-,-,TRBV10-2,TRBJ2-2,CASSGGGPTNTGELFF,TGCGCCAGCAGTGGTGGAGGACCAACGAACACCGGGGAGCTGTTTTTT
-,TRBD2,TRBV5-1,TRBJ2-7,CASSLLLAGESGEQYF,TGCGCCAGCAGCTTGCTTTTAGCGGGAGAATCTGGCGAGCAGTACTTC
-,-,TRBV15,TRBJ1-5,CATSRGSGSQGQSGEPQHF,TGTGCCACCAGCAGAGGAAGCGGGAGTCAAGGGCAATCTGGGGAGCCCCAGCATTTT
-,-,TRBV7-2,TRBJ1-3,CASSPGWGQSGNTIYF,TGTGCCAGCAGCCCCGGGTGGGGGCAATCTGGAAACACCATATATTTT
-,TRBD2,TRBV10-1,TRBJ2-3,CASSPGTSDGTDTQYF,TGCGCCAGCAGCCCCGGGACTAGCGATGGCACAGATACGCAGTATTTT
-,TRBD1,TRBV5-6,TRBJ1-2,CASSLTGYGYTF,TGTGCCAGCAGCCTGACAGGGTATGGCTACACCTTC
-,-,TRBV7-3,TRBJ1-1,CASSLNRDTEAFF,TGTGCCAGCAGCTTAAACAGGGACACTGAAGCTTTCTTT
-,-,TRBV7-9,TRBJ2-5,CASSLWTQETQYF,TGTGCCAGCAGCTTATGGACGCAAGAGACCCAGTACTTC
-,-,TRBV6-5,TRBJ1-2,CASSFSGGYTF,TGTGCCAGCAGTTTTTCGGGTGGCTACACCTTC
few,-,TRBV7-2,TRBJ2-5,CASSFTGQETQYF,TGTGCCAGCAGCTTTACAGGTCAAGAGACCCAGTACTTC
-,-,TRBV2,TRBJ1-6,CASSGLSSYNSPLHF,TGTGCCAGCAGTGGTTTGAGTTCCTATAATTCACCCCTCCACTTT
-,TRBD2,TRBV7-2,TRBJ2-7,CASSRPGGYEQYF,TGTGCCAGCAGCCGCCCGGGGGGCTACGAGCAGTACTTC
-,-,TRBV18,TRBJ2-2,CASSPTDGNTGELFF,TGTGCCAGCTCACCAACCGACGGGAACACCGGGGAGCTGTTTTTT
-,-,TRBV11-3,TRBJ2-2,CASSLETGELFF,TGTGCCAGCAGCTTAGAGACCGGGGAGCTGTTTTTT
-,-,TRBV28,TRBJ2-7,CASSPSRSSYEQYF,TGTGCCAGCAGCCCCTCCCGGAGCTCCTACGAGCAGTACTTC
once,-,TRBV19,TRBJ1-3,CASGNSLSGNTIYF,TGTGCCAGCGGGAATTCACTCTCTGGAAACACCATATATTTT
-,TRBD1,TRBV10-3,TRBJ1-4,CAISESRDRNEKLFF,TGTGCCATCAGTGAGTCGAGGGACAGGAATGAAAAACTGTTTTTT
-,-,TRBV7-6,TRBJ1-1,CASSLAQHTEAFF,TGTGCCAGCAGCTTAGCACAGCACACTGAAGCTTTCTTT
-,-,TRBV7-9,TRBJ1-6,CASSGLADSNSPLHF,TGTGCCAGCAGCGGCCTCGCGGACAGTAATTCACCCCTCCACTTT
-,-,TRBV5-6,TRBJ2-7,CASSLGGGTDSYEQYF,TGTGCCAGCAGCCTAGGTGGAGGGACAGACTCCTACGAGCAGTACTTC
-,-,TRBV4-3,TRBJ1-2,CASSQDIREANYGYTF,TGCGCCAGCAGCCAAGATATAAGGGAAGCTAACTATGGCTACACCTTC
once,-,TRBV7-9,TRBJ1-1,CASSLEAAGMGFF,TGTGCCAGCAGCTTAGAAGCCGCTGGGATGGGTTTCTTT
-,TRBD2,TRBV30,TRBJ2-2,CAWSGGGATGELFF,TGTGCCTGGAGTGGCGGGGGGGCGACCGGGGAGCTGTTTTTT
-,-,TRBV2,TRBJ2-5,CATSGNGQETQYF,TGTGCCACCTCGGGGAACGGACAAGAGACCCAGTACTTC
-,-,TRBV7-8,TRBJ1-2,CASSLKRGGYGYTF,TGTGCCAGCAGCTTAAAGAGGGGAGGCTATGGCTACACCTTC
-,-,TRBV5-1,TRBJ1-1,CASREGIGTEAFF,TGCGCCAGCAGAGAGGGGATCGGCACTGAAGCTTTCTTT
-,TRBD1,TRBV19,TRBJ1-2,CASSTGGNYGYTF,TGTGCCAGTAGTACAGGGGGCAACTATGGCTACACCTTC
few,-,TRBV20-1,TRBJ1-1,CSARGRFEAFF,TGCAGTGCTAGAGGACGGTTTGAAGCTTTCTTT
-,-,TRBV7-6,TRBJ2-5,CASSLDGGGDQETQYF,TGTGCCAGCAGCTTAGATGGCGGGGGCGACCAAGAGACCCAGTACTTC
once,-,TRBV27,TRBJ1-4,CASSLGGDPLKLFF,TGTGCCAGCAGTTTAGGCGGAGATCCCCTAAAACTGTTTTTT
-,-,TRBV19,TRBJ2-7,CASSIWSSYEQYF,TGTGCCAGTAGTATTTGGAGCTCCTACGAGCAGTACTTC
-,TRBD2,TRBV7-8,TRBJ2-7,CASSPGTSGTHEQYF,TGTGCCAGCAGCCCCGGGACTAGCGGGACCCACGAGCAGTACTTC
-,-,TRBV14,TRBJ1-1,CASSQDRSREVFF,TGTGCCAGCAGCCAAGATAGGTCCAGGGAAGTTTTCTTT